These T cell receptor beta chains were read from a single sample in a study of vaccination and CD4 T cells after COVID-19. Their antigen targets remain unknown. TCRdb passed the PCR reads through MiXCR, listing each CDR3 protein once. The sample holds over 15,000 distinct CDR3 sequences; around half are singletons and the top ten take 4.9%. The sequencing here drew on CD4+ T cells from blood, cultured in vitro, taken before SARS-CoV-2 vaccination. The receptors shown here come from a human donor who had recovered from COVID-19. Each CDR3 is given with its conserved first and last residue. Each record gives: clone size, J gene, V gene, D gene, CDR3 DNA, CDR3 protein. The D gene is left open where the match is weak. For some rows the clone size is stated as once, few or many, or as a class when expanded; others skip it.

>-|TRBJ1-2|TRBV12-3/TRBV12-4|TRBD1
TGTGCCAGCAGTTATATGACAGGGAATGGCTACACCTTC
CASSYMTGNGYTF
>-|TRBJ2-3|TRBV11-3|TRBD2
TGTGCCAGCAGCTCGCCGGGACTAGGCGCAGATACGCAGTATTTT
CASSSPGLGADTQYF
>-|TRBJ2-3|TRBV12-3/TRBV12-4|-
TGTGCCAGCAGCGGGGACTCGACAGATACGCAGTATTTT
CASSGDSTDTQYF
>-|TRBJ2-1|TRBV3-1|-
TGTGCCAGCAGCCAAGAAGGGAGCGTGGATGAGCAGTTCTTC
CASSQEGSVDEQFF
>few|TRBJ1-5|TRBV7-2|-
TGTGCCAGCAGCGCGACGGGTGATCAGCCCCAGCATTTT
CASSATGDQPQHF
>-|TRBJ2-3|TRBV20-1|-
TGCAGTGCTAGAGATCACGGGGGGCCAGATACGCAGTATTTT
CSARDHGGPDTQYF
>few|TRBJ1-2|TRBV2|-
TGTGCCAGCTCACCGGGGGGGACGGGAGGCTACACCTTC
CASSPGGTGGYTF
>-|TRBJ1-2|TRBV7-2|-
TGTGCCAGCAGCTTAGAGGCCGGGGGGTTAAACTATGGCTACACCTTC
CASSLEAGGLNYGYTF
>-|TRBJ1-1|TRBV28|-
TGTGCCAGCAGTCCTTTCGGAGGAGGGGCTTTCTTT
CASSPFGGGAFF
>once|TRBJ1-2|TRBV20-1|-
TGCAGTGCTAGGGGGCGGGGGGCGGATGGCTACACCTTC
CSARGRGADGYTF
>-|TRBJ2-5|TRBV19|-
TGTGCCAGTAGTATCGGTGTCGTGGAAGAGACCCAGTACTTC
CASSIGVVEETQYF
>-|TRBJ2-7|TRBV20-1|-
TGCAGTGCTAGACCCGGGGCTAGGGGGGACGAGCAGTACTTC
CSARPGARGDEQYF
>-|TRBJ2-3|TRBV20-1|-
TGCAGTGCTAGAGATCCATTACCAGATACGCAGTATTTT
CSARDPLPDTQYF
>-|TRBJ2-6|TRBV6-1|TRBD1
TGTGCCAGCAATGGACAGGCTAACTCTGGGGCCAACGTCCTGACTTTC
CASNGQANSGANVLTF
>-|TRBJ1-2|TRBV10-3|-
TGTGCCATCAGTGAGTCAGATACCCCTCGGGGCTATGGCTACACCTTC
CAISESDTPRGYGYTF
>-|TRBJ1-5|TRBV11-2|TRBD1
TGTGCCAGCAGCCCGTCGACAGGGAATCAGCCCCAGCATTTT
CASSPSTGNQPQHF
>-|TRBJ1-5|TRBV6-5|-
TGTGCCAGCAGTCACTCGTCTGTGAGTGGCGATCAGCCCCAGCATTTT
CASSHSSVSGDQPQHF
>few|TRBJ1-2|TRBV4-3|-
TGCGCCAGCAGCCAAGACGAGGGTTGGGTTGATGGCTACACCTTC
CASSQDEGWVDGYTF
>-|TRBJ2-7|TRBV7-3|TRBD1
TGTGCCAGCAGCAGAGACAGGGGGGCCCCCTACGAGCAGTACTTC
CASSRDRGAPYEQYF
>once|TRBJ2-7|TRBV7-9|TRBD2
TGTGCCAGCAGCTTCGGACTAGCGGGAGTGGACGAGCAGTACTTC
CASSFGLAGVDEQYF
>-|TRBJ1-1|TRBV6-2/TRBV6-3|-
TGTGCCGTGGCAGAGAACACTGAAGCTTTCTTT
CAVAENTEAFF
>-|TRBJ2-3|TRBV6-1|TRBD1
TGTGCCAGCCGCGCTATCTCGGGACAGGGCACAGATACGCAGTATTTT
CASRAISGQGTDTQYF